This TCR beta chain was sequenced for a study of T cells in localized non-small cell lung cancer. Study outcomes and limitations: In adjacent lung, a median about 52 of the top 100 tumor clones were found. Maximal T cell clonality occurred in uninvolved adjacent lung, with tumor ranking below it.

To note about this clone: No antigen is known for it. The sample carries other DNA sequences with the same CDR3.

Trimming removed 3 bases at V and 5 bases at J, with 16 bases between. The V gene's germline CDR1 is SEHNR and CDR2 FQNEAQ (reference sequence). This CDR3 contains 15 residues. Sequenced by immunoSEQ multiplex PCR; TCRdb stores in-frame clones only, minus some. The sample has around 94,000 clones; about 91% are singletons. The rearrangement uses TRBV7-9 and TRBJ1-1; D unresolved. The sample consisted of peripheral blood, taken before any cancer treatment. This receptor was taken from a man aged 40-75 years with stage I squamous cell lung carcinoma. CDR3 sequence: CASSFLLTRGTEAFF. DNA for the CDR3: TGTGCCAGCAGCTTTCTGTTGACTAGAGGAACTGAAGCTTTCTTT.